One sample yielded the 17 T cell receptor beta chains listed below, sequenced in a study of blood T cell repertoires in COVID-19. TCRdb's copy holds only in-frame clones and misses some; the assay was immunoSEQ multiplex PCR. The table shows about 230,000 clones, with 70% to 85% occurring only once. The sequencing sample was made of peripheral blood. These receptors all stem from a man aged 40-55 years who had recovered from COVID-19.

The chain has TRBV27 and TRBJ2-7; D is unclear. The CDR3 has 14 residues. Germline V lookup: CDR1 MNHEY, CDR2 SMNVEV (reference sequence). V lost 6 bases and J lost 6, with 18 bases in between. CDR3: CASRINPVLSEQYF. The CDR3 DNA sequence: TGTGCCAGCAGAATCAATCCGGTCCTGAGCGAGCAGTACTTC.

CDR3 in amino acids: CASSSGTGGNTIYF. CDR3 nucleotides: TGTGCCAGCAGCTCGGGGACAGGGGGCAACACCATATATTTT. The chain carries TRBV11-2 and TRBJ1-3; 12 positions agree with TRBD1. Germline CDR1 SGHAT, CDR2 FQNNGV. The V and J ends lost 4 bases and 7 bases, in that order; junction bases with no gene match: 2. The CDR3 is made up of 14 amino acids.

V usage is TRBV18 and J usage is TRBJ1-4; unclear D gene. Germline loops: CDR1 KGHSH, CDR2 LQKENI. The CDR3 loop spans 15 amino acids. V lost 4 bases and J lost 7, with 16 bases in between. The CDR3 loop is CASSQDSLGSEKLFF. In DNA form, the CDR3 reads TGTGCCAGCTCACAAGATTCGTTGGGGAGTGAAAAACTGTTTTTT.

The chain has TRBV11-2 and TRBJ2-3; a possible D gene is TRBD2 (6 bases). The V and J ends lost 5 bases and 2 bases respectively, with 14 bases between them. From germline, CDR1 is SGHAT and CDR2 FQNNGV. This CDR3 comprises 15 residues. The CDR3 sequence is CASSPGLHNTDTQYF. In DNA form, the CDR3 reads TGTGCCAGCAGCCCGGGACTCCATAACACAGATACGCAGTATTTT. The whole variable domain, filled in from reference TRBV11-2 and TRBJ2-3, reads EAGVAQSPRYKIIEKRQSVAFWCNPISGHATLYWYQQILGQGPKLLIQFQNNGVVDDSQLPKDRFSAERLKGVDSTLKIQPAKLEDSAVYLCASSPGLHNTDTQYFGPGTRLTVL.

This sequence joins TRBV19 and TRBJ1-2, with 12 positions matching TRBD1. Germline V gene lookup returns CDR1 LNHDA and CDR2 SQIVND (reference sequence). Trimming at V came to 7 bases and at J to 5 bases, leaving 11 bases not matched to a gene. The CDR3 consists of 16 residues. The CDR3 loop reads CASTPSGQGAGYGYTF. The CDR3 DNA reads TGTGCCAGTACCCCCTCGGGACAGGGGGCAGGGTATGGCTACACCTTC.

The V and J genes are TRBV18 and TRBJ2-7, with D perhaps matching TRBD2 (5 bases). Germline V lookup: CDR1 KGHSH, CDR2 LQKENI. The CDR3 is made up of 14 amino acids. V dropped 6 bases and J dropped 3 bases, with 15 bases sitting between them. The CDR3 loop is CASSQEVGSYEQYF. The DNA for the CDR3 is TGTGCCAGCTCCCAGGAGGTGGGGAGCTACGAGCAGTACTTC. The full variable domain, rest sourced from reference TRBV18 and TRBJ2-7, is NAGVMQNPRHLVRRRGQEARLRCSPMKGHSHVYWYRQLPEEGLKFMVYLQKENIIDESGMPKERFSAEFPKEGPSILRIQQVVRGDSAAYFCASSQEVGSYEQYFGPGTRLTVT.

V and J are TRBV3-1 (or the pseudogene TRBV3-2) and TRBJ2-1; D may be TRBD2 (6 bases). The CDR3 runs to 11 residues. Germline CDR1 and CDR2: LGHDT and YNNKEL (reference sequence). Deletions cut 3 bases from V and 12 bases from J, with 9 bases between. CDR3 sequence: CASSHAEGQFF. CDR3 DNA: TGTGCCAGCAGCCACGCGGAGGGGCAGTTCTTC.

CDR3 sequence reads: CASNSQGGFQETQYF. DNA of the CDR3: TGCGCCAGCAACTCGCAGGGGGGATTCCAAGAGACCCAGTACTTC. The rearrangement joins TRBV5-1 to TRBJ2-5, with D possibly matching TRBD1 (7 bases). V dropped 6 bases and J dropped 1 base, with 16 bases sitting between them. The CDR3 consists of 15 residues. CDR1 and CDR2 from the germline V gene are SGHRS and YFSETQ.

V gene TRBV29-1 combines with J gene TRBJ1-4, with a tentative D call TRBD1 (5 bases). Germline V gene lookup returns CDR1 SQVTM and CDR2 ANQGSEA. The CDR3 consists of 11 residues. Trimming left V 6 bases short and J 6 bases short, with 8 bases between. CDR3 nucleotides: TGCAGCGTGGCGGGACATGAAAAACTGTTTTTT. This gives the protein CSVAGHEKLFF.

V gene TRBV10-3 combines with J gene TRBJ2-7; 8 bases match TRBD2. CDR3 length: 13 amino acids. CDR1 and CDR2 (germline): ENHRY, SYGVKD. With V trimmed by 6 bases and J by 6 bases, 7 bases remained unmatched. CDR3 sequence reads: CAIRSVREGEQYF. DNA for the CDR3: TGTGCCATCAGGAGCGTCCGGGAGGGCGAGCAGTACTTC.

This clone appeared a few times. The chain combines TRBV19 with TRBJ1-3; the D is unclear. This CDR3 has 16 residues. Trimming pared 2 bases from V and 0 bases from J, leaving 11 bases between. From germline, CDR1 is LNHDA and CDR2 SQIVND (reference sequence). DNA for the CDR3: TGTGCCAGTAGTATAAGTCTGCAGTCCTCTGGAAACACCATATATTTT. The encoded protein is CASSISLQSSGNTIYF.

This chain uses TRBV6-5 with TRBJ2-7, with D possibly TRBD1 on 7 matching bases. Germline V gene lookup returns CDR1 MNHEY and CDR2 SVGAGI. CDR3 length equals 14 residues. V was pared by 0 bases and J by 8 bases, with 14 bases between. The CDR3 here is CASSYSEGARKQYF. For the CDR3, the DNA is TGTGCCAGCAGTTACTCGGAGGGGGCAAGGAAGCAGTACTTC.

The rearrangement uses TRBV19 and TRBJ2-7; 13 positions agree with TRBD2. The V segment lost 6 bases and the J segment 3 bases; nucleotides outside the gene matches: 5. Looked up from germline, CDR1 is LNHDA and CDR2 is SQIVND (reference sequence). This CDR3 has 15 residues. CDR3 DNA sequence: TGTGCCAGTAGCCGCGGGACTAGCGGGGTCTACGAGCAGTACTTC. As protein: CASSRGTSGVYEQYF. The variable domain in full, completed from reference TRBV19 and TRBJ2-7, reads DGGITQSPKYLFRKEGQNVTLSCEQNLNHDAMYWYRQDPGQGLRLIYYSQIVNDFQKGDIAEGYSVSREKKESFPLTVTSAQKNPTAFYLCASSRGTSGVYEQYFGPGTRLTVT.

CDR3 in DNA: TGTGCCAGCAGCTGGACAGGCCAAACCGAGCAGTACTTC. Its protein is CASSWTGQTEQYF. This chain uses TRBV2 with TRBJ2-7, with TRBD1 matching 7 bases. The CDR3 covers 13 residues. In germline, CDR1 is SNHLY, CDR2 FYNNEI. The V gene end was trimmed by 6 bases and the J gene end by 6 bases; junction bases not matched to a gene: 8.

This chain connects TRBV19 to TRBJ1-2; 8 bases align to TRBD1. J gave up 6 bases and V 4 bases, and 4 bases lay outside the gene matches. This CDR3 spans 13 amino acids. Germline-derived CDR1 and CDR2 are LNHDA and SQIVND (reference sequence). The CDR3 sequence: CASSTPTGDGYTF. The CDR3 nucleotides read TGTGCCAGTAGTACCCCGACAGGGGATGGCTACACCTTC.

The chain carries TRBV5-5 and TRBJ2-7, with 10 bases that match TRBD2. The CDR3 extends over 14 amino acids. The germline V gene encodes CDR1 SGHKS and CDR2 YYEKEE (reference sequence). After removal of 4 bases from V and 6 bases from J, the junction contained 7 bases not matched to a gene. The CDR3 reads CASSPPGLALEQYF. CDR3 nucleotides: TGTGCCAGCAGCCCCCCGGGACTAGCGCTCGAGCAGTACTTC.

In its sample, this clone was seen a few times. This sample also contains other DNA sequences that code for the same CDR3. This rearrangement joins TRBV4-3 to TRBJ1-1; unclear D gene. The ends were cut back, 0 bases at V and 8 bases at J, with 10 bases in the middle. The germline V gene has CDR1 LGHNA and CDR2 YSLEER. The CDR3 is 13 amino acids. The CDR3 sequence is CASSQDSRGEAFF. The CDR3 region has the DNA TGCGCCAGCAGCCAAGACTCGCGGGGAGAAGCTTTCTTT.